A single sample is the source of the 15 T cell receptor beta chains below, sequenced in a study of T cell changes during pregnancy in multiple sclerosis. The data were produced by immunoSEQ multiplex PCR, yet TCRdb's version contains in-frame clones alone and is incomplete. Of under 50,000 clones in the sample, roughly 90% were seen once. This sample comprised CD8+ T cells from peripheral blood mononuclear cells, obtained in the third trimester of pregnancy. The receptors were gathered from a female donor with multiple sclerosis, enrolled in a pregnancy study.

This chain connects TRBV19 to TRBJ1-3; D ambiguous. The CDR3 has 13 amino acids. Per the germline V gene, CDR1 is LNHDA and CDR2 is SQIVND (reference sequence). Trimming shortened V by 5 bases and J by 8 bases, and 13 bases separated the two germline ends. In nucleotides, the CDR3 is TGTGCCAGTAGTGACAAAGACGGGGACACCATATATTTT. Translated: CASSDKDGDTIYF.

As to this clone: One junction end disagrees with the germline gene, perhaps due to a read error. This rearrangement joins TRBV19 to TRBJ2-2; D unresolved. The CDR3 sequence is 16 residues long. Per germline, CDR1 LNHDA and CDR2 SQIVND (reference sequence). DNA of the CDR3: TGTGCCAGTAGTATATTGGCGGTTGCGAACATCGGGGAGCTGTTTTTT. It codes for CASSILAVANIGELFF.

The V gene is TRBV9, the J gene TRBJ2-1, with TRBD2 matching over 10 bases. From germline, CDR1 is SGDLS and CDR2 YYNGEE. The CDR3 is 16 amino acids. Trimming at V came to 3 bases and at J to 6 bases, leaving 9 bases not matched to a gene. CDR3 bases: TGTGCCAGCAGCGAAAATAGCGGGAGGACGGGCAATGAGCAGTTCTTC. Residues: CASSENSGRTGNEQFF.

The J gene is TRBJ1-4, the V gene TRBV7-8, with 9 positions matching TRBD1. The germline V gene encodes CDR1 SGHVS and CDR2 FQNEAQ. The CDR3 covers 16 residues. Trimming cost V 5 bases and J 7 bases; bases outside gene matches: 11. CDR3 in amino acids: CASSPLVTGGGEKLFF. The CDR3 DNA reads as TGTGCCAGCAGCCCCCTGGTTACAGGGGGCGGTGAAAAACTGTTTTTT.

The CDR3 is CASSPATSGETQYF. CDR3 nucleotides: TGTGCCAGCTCACCCGCGACTAGCGGAGAGACCCAGTACTTC. This chain uses TRBV18 with TRBJ2-5; 9 bases line up with TRBD2. This CDR3 has 14 amino acids. Per germline, CDR1 KGHSH and CDR2 LQKENI. With V trimmed by 3 bases and J by 4 bases, 3 bases remained unmatched. The full variable domain, in which reference TRBV18 and TRBJ2-5 provide the parts outside the CDR3, is NAGVMQNPRHLVRRRGQEARLRCSPMKGHSHVYWYRQLPEEGLKFMVYLQKENIIDESGMPKERFSAEFPKEGPSILRIQQVVRGDSAAYFCASSPATSGETQYFGPGTRLLVL.

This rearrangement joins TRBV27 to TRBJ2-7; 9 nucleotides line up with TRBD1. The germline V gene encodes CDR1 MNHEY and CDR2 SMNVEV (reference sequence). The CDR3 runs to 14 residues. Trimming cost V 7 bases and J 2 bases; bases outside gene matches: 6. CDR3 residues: CASTLQGATYEQYF. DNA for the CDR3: TGTGCCAGCACCTTACAGGGGGCAACCTACGAGCAGTACTTC.

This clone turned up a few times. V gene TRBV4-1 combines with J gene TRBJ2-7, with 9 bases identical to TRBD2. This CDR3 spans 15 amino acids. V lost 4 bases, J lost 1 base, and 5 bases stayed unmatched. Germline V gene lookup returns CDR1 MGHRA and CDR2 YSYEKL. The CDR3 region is CASSPLAGSSYEQYF. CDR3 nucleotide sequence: TGCGCCAGCAGCCCCCTAGCGGGGTCATCCTACGAGCAGTACTTC.

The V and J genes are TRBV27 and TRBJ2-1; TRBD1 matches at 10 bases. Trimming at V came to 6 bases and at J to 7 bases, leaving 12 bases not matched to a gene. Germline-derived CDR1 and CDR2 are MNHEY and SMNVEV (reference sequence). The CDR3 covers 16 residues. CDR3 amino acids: CASSPPRDRGENEQFF. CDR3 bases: TGTGCCAGCAGCCCCCCCCGGGACAGGGGTGAGAATGAGCAGTTCTTC.

CDR3 region: CASSLGPAGDISGNTIYF. Written as DNA, the CDR3 is TGTGCCAGCAGCTTGGGCCCTGCGGGGGACATCTCTGGAAACACCATATATTTT. The chain recombines TRBV5-8 with TRBJ1-3; possible D gene TRBD1, 6 bases. This CDR3 region has 18 residues. Looked up from germline, CDR1 is SGHTS and CDR2 is YDEGEE. Trimming removed 0 bases at V and 0 bases at J, with 16 bases between.

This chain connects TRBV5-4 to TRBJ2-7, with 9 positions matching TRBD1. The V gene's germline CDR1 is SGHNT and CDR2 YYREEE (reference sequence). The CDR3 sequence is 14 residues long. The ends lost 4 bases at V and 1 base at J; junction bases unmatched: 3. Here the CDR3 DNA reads TGTGCCAGCAGCGTCGGGACAGGGTCCTACGAGCAGTACTTC. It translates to CASSVGTGSYEQYF.

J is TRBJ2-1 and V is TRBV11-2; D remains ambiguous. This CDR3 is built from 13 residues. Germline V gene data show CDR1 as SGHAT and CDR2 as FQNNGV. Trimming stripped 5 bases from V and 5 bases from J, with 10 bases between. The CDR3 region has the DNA TGTGCCAGCAGCGAGGCCCCCCACAATGAGCAGTTCTTC. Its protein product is CASSEAPHNEQFF.

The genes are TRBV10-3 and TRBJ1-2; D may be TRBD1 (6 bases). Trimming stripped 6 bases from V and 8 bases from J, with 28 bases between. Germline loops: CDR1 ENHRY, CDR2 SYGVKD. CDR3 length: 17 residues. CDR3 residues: CAISQWETPGQWQGYTF. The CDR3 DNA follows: TGTGCCATCAGCCAGTGGGAGACGCCGGGACAATGGCAGGGCTACACCTTC.

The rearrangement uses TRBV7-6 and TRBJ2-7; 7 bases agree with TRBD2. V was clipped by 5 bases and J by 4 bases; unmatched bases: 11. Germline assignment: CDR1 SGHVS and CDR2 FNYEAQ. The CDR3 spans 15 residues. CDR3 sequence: CASSPLAGGEYEQYF. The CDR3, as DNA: TGTGCCAGCAGCCCTTTAGCGGGCGGGGAGTACGAGCAGTACTTC.

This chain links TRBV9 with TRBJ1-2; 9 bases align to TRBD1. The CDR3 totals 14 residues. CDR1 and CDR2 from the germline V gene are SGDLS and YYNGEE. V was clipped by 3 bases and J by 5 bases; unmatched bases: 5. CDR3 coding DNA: TGTGCCAGCAGCGAGGGACAGGGTGTATATGGCTACACCTTC. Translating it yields CASSEGQGVYGYTF. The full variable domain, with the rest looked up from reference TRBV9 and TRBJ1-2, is DSGVTQTPKHLITATGQRVTLRCSPRSGDLSVYWYQQSLDQGLQFLIQYYNGEERAKGNILERFSAQQFPDLHSELNLSSLELGDSALYFCASSEGQGVYGYTFGSGTRLTVV.

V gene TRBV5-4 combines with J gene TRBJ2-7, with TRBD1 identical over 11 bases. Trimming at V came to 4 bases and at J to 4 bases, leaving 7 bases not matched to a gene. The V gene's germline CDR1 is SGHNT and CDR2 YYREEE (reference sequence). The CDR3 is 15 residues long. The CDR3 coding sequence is TGTGCCAGCAGCGCTGGGACAGGGGGGCTATACGAGCAGTACTTC. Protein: CASSAGTGGLYEQYF.